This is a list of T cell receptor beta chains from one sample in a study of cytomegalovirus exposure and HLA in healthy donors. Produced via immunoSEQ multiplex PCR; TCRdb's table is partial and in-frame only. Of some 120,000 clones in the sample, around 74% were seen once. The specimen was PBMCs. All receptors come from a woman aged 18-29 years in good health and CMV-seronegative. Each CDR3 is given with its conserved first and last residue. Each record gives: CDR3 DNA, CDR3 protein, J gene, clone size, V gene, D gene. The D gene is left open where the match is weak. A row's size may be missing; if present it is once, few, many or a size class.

CDR3nt: TGTGCCAGCACCCAGGGCTACAATGAGCAGTTCTTC
CDR3aa: CASTQGYNEQFF
j_gene: TRBJ2-1
abundance: few
v_gene: TRBV6-5
d_gene: NA

CDR3nt: TGTGCCAGCAGTAGGGGGGGGGTGAAAGAAAAACTGTTTTTT
CDR3aa: CASSRGGVKEKLFF
j_gene: TRBJ1-4
abundance: NA
v_gene: TRBV6-5
d_gene: NA

CDR3nt: TGTGCCACCACAGGGACCCTAGGAGTTAACTATGGCTACACCTTC
CDR3aa: CATTGTLGVNYGYTF
j_gene: TRBJ1-2
abundance: NA
v_gene: TRBV6-1
d_gene: NA

CDR3nt: TGTGCCAGCAGCGTTGGGACAGGCAGCTATGAGCAGTTCTTC
CDR3aa: CASSVGTGSYEQFF
j_gene: TRBJ2-1
abundance: NA
v_gene: TRBV9
d_gene: TRBD1

CDR3nt: TGTGCCAGCAGTTTATCGAACAGGGTCTACGAGCAGTACTTC
CDR3aa: CASSLSNRVYEQYF
j_gene: TRBJ2-7
abundance: NA
v_gene: TRBV28
d_gene: NA

CDR3nt: TGTGCCAGCAGCTCCGGGGGCAATGAGCAGTTCTTC
CDR3aa: CASSSGGNEQFF
j_gene: TRBJ2-1
abundance: NA
v_gene: TRBV7-9
d_gene: NA

CDR3nt: TGTGCCAGCAGTCGGGGGACGAAAGAGACCCAGTACTTC
CDR3aa: CASSRGTKETQYF
j_gene: TRBJ2-5
abundance: NA
v_gene: TRBV6-6
d_gene: NA

CDR3nt: TGTGCCAGCCGGCGGGCCGTGAACGAGCAGTACTTC
CDR3aa: CASRRAVNEQYF
j_gene: TRBJ2-7
abundance: NA
v_gene: TRBV2
d_gene: NA

CDR3nt: TGCAGCGTTGAGGGACAGGCGGCGACCTCAAGCTCCTACAATGAGCAGTTCTTC
CDR3aa: CSVEGQAATSSSYNEQFF
j_gene: TRBJ2-1
abundance: NA
v_gene: TRBV29-1
d_gene: TRBD1

CDR3nt: TGTGCCAGCAGCGTAGGTGTAGGGGGCGGAACTGAAGCTTTCTTT
CDR3aa: CASSVGVGGGTEAFF
j_gene: TRBJ1-1
abundance: NA
v_gene: TRBV9
d_gene: TRBD1

CDR3nt: TGTGCCAGCAGCTTTTCACAGGGAGGCAATCAGCCCCAGCATTTT
CDR3aa: CASSFSQGGNQPQHF
j_gene: TRBJ1-5
abundance: NA
v_gene: TRBV5-6
d_gene: NA

CDR3nt: TGTGCCAGCAGTGGTACGGGGGGCGCGAACGAAAAACTGTTTTTT
CDR3aa: CASSGTGGANEKLFF
j_gene: TRBJ1-4
abundance: NA
v_gene: TRBV6-5
d_gene: NA

CDR3nt: TGCGCCAGCAGTCATGTGGAGACCCAGTACTTC
CDR3aa: CASSHVETQYF
j_gene: TRBJ2-5
abundance: NA
v_gene: TRBV5-1
d_gene: NA

CDR3nt: TGTGCCATCAGTGAAGCCGACAGCTATGGCTACACCTTC
CDR3aa: CAISEADSYGYTF
j_gene: TRBJ1-2
abundance: few
v_gene: TRBV10-3
d_gene: NA

CDR3nt: TGTGCCATCAGTGGGGACAGGGCTGGCGAGCAGTACTTC
CDR3aa: CAISGDRAGEQYF
j_gene: TRBJ2-7
abundance: NA
v_gene: TRBV10-3
d_gene: TRBD1

CDR3nt: TGCGCCAGCAGCTTGATCAGTGGACAGGGGGCCTATTCACCCCTCCACTTT
CDR3aa: CASSLISGQGAYSPLHF
j_gene: TRBJ1-6
abundance: NA
v_gene: TRBV5-1
d_gene: TRBD1

CDR3nt: TGCGCCAGCAGCGTACAGGGTATGGCCGGGGAGCTGTTTTTT
CDR3aa: CASSVQGMAGELFF
j_gene: TRBJ2-2
abundance: NA
v_gene: TRBV5-1
d_gene: NA

CDR3nt: TGCAGCGCCCGGACAGGGCAAGGGGCTGAAGCTTTCTTT
CDR3aa: CSARTGQGAEAFF
j_gene: TRBJ1-1
abundance: NA
v_gene: TRBV29-1
d_gene: TRBD1

CDR3nt: TGTGCCAGCAGCTTAGCCTCCGGGGTTGAAGCTTTCTTT
CDR3aa: CASSLASGVEAFF
j_gene: TRBJ1-1
abundance: few
v_gene: TRBV7-9
d_gene: NA

CDR3nt: TGTGCCAGCGTCGTGACAGGGGAATACGAGCAGTACTTC
CDR3aa: CASVVTGEYEQYF
j_gene: TRBJ2-7
abundance: NA
v_gene: TRBV6-1
d_gene: TRBD1

CDR3nt: TGTGCCAGCAGCCTTAAGCTAGGGGCCGGGGAGCTGTTTTTT
CDR3aa: CASSLKLGAGELFF
j_gene: TRBJ2-2
abundance: NA
v_gene: TRBV5-8
d_gene: NA

CDR3nt: TGTGCCAGTAGTCCCAACGCGGGACAGGGGGCTTCCAAAGGTCGCGAGCAGTACTTC
CDR3aa: CASSPNAGQGASKGREQYF
j_gene: TRBJ2-7
abundance: NA
v_gene: TRBV19
d_gene: TRBD1

CDR3nt: TGTGCCAGCAGCTTAGGGCAGATTACCGGGGAGCTGTTTTTT
CDR3aa: CASSLGQITGELFF
j_gene: TRBJ2-2
abundance: NA
v_gene: TRBV7-8
d_gene: NA

CDR3nt: TGTGCCAGCAGTGCCTCCCGCGCAGGGGGCTTTTATGGCTACACCTTC
CDR3aa: CASSASRAGGFYGYTF
j_gene: TRBJ1-2
abundance: NA
v_gene: TRBV27
d_gene: TRBD1

CDR3nt: TGTGCCTGGAGTCTTAGAACCGGGAGAAAGTTTAATTCACCCCTCCACTTT
CDR3aa: CAWSLRTGRKFNSPLHF
j_gene: TRBJ1-6
abundance: once
v_gene: TRBV30
d_gene: NA

CDR3nt: TGTGCCTGGAGGGACAGGGAAATCTCGGGCTACGGCTACACCTTC
CDR3aa: CAWRDREISGYGYTF
j_gene: TRBJ1-2
abundance: NA
v_gene: TRBV30
d_gene: TRBD1

CDR3nt: TGTGCCAGCAGCTTATCAGGGAACTCCTACGAGCAGTACTTC
CDR3aa: CASSLSGNSYEQYF
j_gene: TRBJ2-7
abundance: NA
v_gene: TRBV7-9
d_gene: NA

CDR3nt: TGTGCCAGCACCAATCCGGGGAGGGGCTATGGCTACACCTTC
CDR3aa: CASTNPGRGYGYTF
j_gene: TRBJ1-2
abundance: NA
v_gene: TRBV28
d_gene: NA

CDR3nt: TGTGCCAGCAGTAACGACTTTTTC
CDR3aa: CASSNDFF
j_gene: TRBJ1-2
abundance: NA
v_gene: TRBV6-1
d_gene: NA